These 32 T cell receptor beta chains originate from one sample sequenced in a study of metastatic and nonmetastatic thyroid tumors. The entire patient cohort was treatment-naive prior to thyroid surgery. MiXCR was used by TCRdb to re-call the PCR reads. The sample holds roughly 18,000 clones, about 33% seen once. Sequencing was performed on tumor tissue. These receptor sequences come from a female donor with papillary thyroid cancer or a benign thyroid nodule (not recorded which). Some clones in this sample may be carry-over from other donors' samples.

The chain links TRBV20-1 to TRBJ1-2; D gene unclear. This CDR3 region has 11 residues. Germline V lookup: CDR1 DFQATT, CDR2 SNEGSKA (reference sequence). V was trimmed by 7 bases and J by 0 bases, leaving 6 bases between them. Here the CDR3 reads CSGSTNYGYTF. The CDR3 coding sequence is TGCAGTGGGTCAACTAACTATGGCTACACCTTC.

The chain employs TRBV9 and TRBJ2-3, with 9 positions matching TRBD2. This CDR3 comprises 16 residues. Per germline, CDR1 SGDLS and CDR2 YYNGEE. Germline trimming cut 0 bases from V and 4 bases from J; bases unmatched to any gene: 6. The DNA for the CDR3 is TGTGCCAGCAGCGTAGCCGCGGGAGGGCCCTCAGATACGCAGTATTTT. It is translated as CASSVAAGGPSDTQYF.

This clone was counted a few times. This chain connects TRBV19 to TRBJ2-5; tentative D call: TRBD2 (6 bases). The CDR3 consists of 15 residues. V was cut by 0 bases and J by 5 bases, with 13 bases left in between. Germline V lookup: CDR1 LNHDA, CDR2 SQIVND (reference sequence). DNA for the CDR3: TGTGCCAGTAGTATAGATGGGGGAGGTGGGGAGACCCAGTACTTC. Its translation is CASSIDGGGGETQYF.

This clone is medium-sized by share. The chain combines TRBV12-3 or TRBV12-4 with TRBJ1-5; the match to TRBD1 covers 7 bases. After removal of 4 bases from V and 0 bases from J, the junction contained 12 bases not matched to a gene. CDR3 length equals 18 residues. The CDR3 DNA sequence: TGTGCCAGCAGTTCACCGGGACAGCACGTTTATAGCAATCAGCCCCAGCATTTT. Residues: CASSSPGQHVYSNQPQHF.

Comments on this clone: An end of the junction differs from the germline gene, which may be a read error. In the same sample, other DNA sequences code for this CDR3. As DNA, the CDR3 is TGCAGTGCTGCTCCTGTGATGTCGTTCACTCAAGCTTTCTTT. Its translation: CSAAPVMSFTQAFF. This sequence joins TRBV20-1 and TRBJ1-1; the D is unclear. Germline CDR1 is DFQATT and CDR2 is SNEGSKA (reference sequence). The CDR3 has 14 residues.

As DNA, the CDR3 is TGCGCCAGCAGCGAACAGGGTAATAGCAATCAGCCCCAGCATTTT. This translates into CASSEQGNSNQPQHF. The chain uses TRBV5-1 and TRBJ1-5; a possible D gene is TRBD1 (6 bases). Trimming cost V 4 bases and J 0 bases, with 11 bases left between them. The length of the CDR3 is 15 residues. Germline V gene data show CDR1 as SGHRS and CDR2 as YFSETQ.

With regard to this clone: A much larger clone differs from this one at a single base, so this may be a read error. The chain has TRBV4-2 and TRBJ1-3, with D tentatively TRBD1 (5 bases). The CDR3 is 16 amino acids. The ends were cut back, 7 bases at V and 0 bases at J, with 16 bases in the middle. Germline-derived CDR1 and CDR2 are LGHNA and YNFKEQ. The CDR3 DNA sequence: TGTGCCAGCAACCAGAATACAGGTCTCTCTGGAAACACCATATATTTT. Residues: CASNQNTGLSGNTIYF.

CDR3 residues: CSAMKAGETQYF. Here the CDR3 DNA reads TGCAGTGCTATGAAAGCGGGAGAGACCCAGTACTTC. The rearrangement uses TRBV20-1 and TRBJ2-5; D is perhaps TRBD2 (6 bases). Germline V CDR1 and CDR2: DFQATT, SNEGSKA (reference sequence). This CDR3 spans 12 amino acids. V dropped 4 bases and J dropped 4 bases, with 10 bases sitting between them.

In its sample, this clone was seen many times. The rearrangement uses TRBV20-1 and TRBJ2-5; a possible D gene is TRBD1 (7 bases). The CDR3 totals 13 residues. Germline V gives CDR1 DFQATT, CDR2 SNEGSKA (reference sequence). V was cut by 5 bases and J by 6 bases, with 16 bases left in between. The CDR3 nucleotides are TGCAGTGCTTACAGGGGTAGCGGAAAGACCCAGTACTTC. Its protein product is CSAYRGSGKTQYF.

This clone turned up a few times. This rearrangement joins TRBV6-1 to TRBJ1-5; 8 bases agree with TRBD1. Per germline, CDR1 MNHNS and CDR2 SASEGT. The CDR3 sequence is 14 residues long. Trimming at V came to 6 bases and at J to 2 bases, leaving 3 bases not matched to a gene. CDR3 amino acids: CASRGTGGNQPQHF. The CDR3 nucleotides are TGTGCCAGCAGGGGGACAGGCGGCAATCAGCCCCAGCATTTT.

This chain uses TRBV6-1 with TRBJ2-7; 9 positions match TRBD2. Germline CDR1 reads MNHNS; CDR2 reads SASEGT. The CDR3 spans 14 residues. J was trimmed by 4 bases and V by 7 bases; bases with no gene match: 8. CDR3 residues: CASISGGRGYEQYF. The CDR3 region has the DNA TGTGCCAGCATAAGCGGGGGGCGAGGGTACGAGCAGTACTTC.

This clone was observed many times. This rearrangement joins TRBV14 to TRBJ1-1; tentatively, D is TRBD1 (5 bases). With 4 bases removed from V and 4 bases from J, the gap between germline ends came to 19 bases. CDR3 length: 16 residues. Germline values: CDR1 SGHDN, CDR2 FVKESK. DNA of the CDR3: TGTGCCAGCAGCCCTCTAAGAGGGGCTGAGACCACTGAAGCTTTCTTT. Translated, it gives CASSPLRGAETTEAFF.

The chain is built from TRBV19 and TRBJ2-5; no definite D call. V was clipped by 5 bases and J by 5 bases, with 24 bases between them. CDR1 is LNHDA, CDR2 SQIVND, per germline (reference sequence). This CDR3 has 17 amino acids. The CDR3 nucleotides read TGTGCCAGTAGTCTCACACCGAGCGCCGGGTCGAGGGAGACCCAGTACTTC. Translation gives CASSLTPSAGSRETQYF.

The chain is built from TRBV28 and TRBJ2-7; perhaps D is TRBD1 or TRBD2 (6 bases each). The germline V and J ends were trimmed by 3 bases and 11 bases, with 23 bases remaining between them. Germline V gives CDR1 MDHEN, CDR2 SYDVKM. This CDR3 spans 15 amino acids. CDR3 protein: CASSLGGGGPYKKYF. The DNA for the CDR3 is TGTGCCAGCAGTTTGGGTGGAGGGGGTCCCTACAAGAAGTACTTC.

J is TRBJ2-7 and V is TRBV6-2 or TRBV6-3; D might be TRBD2 (6 bases). V was cut by 5 bases and J by 2 bases, with 19 bases left in between. The CDR3 contains 16 residues. Germline lookup yields CDR1 MNHEY and CDR2 SVGEGT. The CDR3 reads CASSDPKGGAAYEQYF. Written as DNA, the CDR3 is TGTGCCAGCAGTGACCCCAAGGGCGGGGCCGCCTACGAGCAGTACTTC.

This clone was recorded many times. J is TRBJ1-1 and V is TRBV20-1, with TRBD1 as a possible D gene (5 bases). Trimming took off 5 bases at V and 6 bases at J, with 19 bases between the two ends. Germline V CDR1 and CDR2: DFQATT, SNEGSKA (reference sequence). There are 14 residues in the CDR3. CDR3 region: CSASGRQSHAEAFF. CDR3 bases: TGCAGTGCTTCGGGGCGGCAGAGTCACGCTGAAGCTTTCTTT.

This clone was observed many times. The chain employs TRBV6-2 or TRBV6-3 and TRBJ2-7, with D maybe TRBD2 (5 bases). The V end was cut by 5 bases, the J end by 2 bases, with 19 bases between. Germline V CDR1 and CDR2: MNHEY, SVGEGT. The CDR3 loop spans 16 amino acids. The CDR3 here is CASSKDARTGTYEQYF. Here the CDR3 DNA reads TGTGCCAGCAGTAAGGATGCCCGGACTGGGACCTACGAGCAGTACTTC.

The chain joins TRBV2 to TRBJ1-6, with D unresolved. Germline lookup yields CDR1 SNHLY and CDR2 FYNNEI. Trimming took 6 bases from V and 7 from J, leaving 10 bases between them. The CDR3 has 13 amino acids. The CDR3: CASSPGWNSPLHF. CDR3 DNA sequence: TGTGCCAGCAGCCCGGGTTGGAATTCACCCCTCCACTTT.

This chain links TRBV7-2 with TRBJ2-2, with TRBD1 as a possible D gene (6 bases). The CDR3 has 14 amino acids. Germline V gives CDR1 SGHTA, CDR2 FQGNSA. V was clipped by 4 bases and J by 9 bases, with 15 bases between them. In nucleotides, the CDR3 is TGTGCCAGCAGCTCGGACAGCCTCACTTGGGAGCTGTTTTTT. This codes for CASSSDSLTWELFF.

The genes are TRBV6-1 and TRBJ2-7, with a possible D match to TRBD1 (6 bases). V was trimmed by 2 bases and J by 9 bases, leaving 14 bases between them. The CDR3 spans 13 residues. The germline V gene has CDR1 MNHNS and CDR2 SASEGT. The DNA of the CDR3 is TGTGCCAGCAGTGAATCTACAAGGGGGAGGCAGTACTTC. It translates to CASSESTRGRQYF.

The chain has TRBV5-1 and TRBJ1-2; D is ambiguous. Germline CDR1 SGHRS, CDR2 YFSETQ. The V end was cut by 0 bases, the J end by 7 bases, with 10 bases between. This CDR3 has 13 residues. In nucleotides, the CDR3 is TGCGCCAGCAGCTTGGCCGAGGGCTCTGGCTACACCTTC. Encoded protein: CASSLAEGSGYTF. Filled out from reference TRBV5-1 and TRBJ1-2, the complete variable domain reads KAGVTQTPRYLIKTRGQQVTLSCSPISGHRSVSWYQQTPGQGLQFLFEYFSETQRNKGNFPGRFSGRQFSNSRSEMNVSTLELGDSALYLCASSLAEGSGYTFGSGTRLTVV.

The chain is built from TRBV27 and TRBJ2-2; D possibly corresponds to TRBD1 (5 bases). CDR1 is MNHEY, CDR2 SMNVEV, per germline (reference sequence). The CDR3 sequence is 17 residues long. V was clipped by 1 base and J by 3 bases, with 15 bases between them. The CDR3 DNA reads as TGTGCCAGCAGTTTATTAGGGGTCGGTTCGTACACCGGGGAGCTGTTTTTT. Its translation is CASSLLGVGSYTGELFF.

This chain joins TRBV5-1 and TRBJ2-7, with a weak D call TRBD1 (6 bases). Germline-derived CDR1 and CDR2 are SGHRS and YFSETQ. Trimming took off 1 base at V and 2 bases at J, with 13 bases between the two ends. The length of the CDR3 is 15 residues. The CDR3 sequence: CASSLLQGHPYEQYF. CDR3 DNA sequence: TGCGCCAGCAGCTTGTTACAGGGTCACCCCTACGAGCAGTACTTC.

The chain joins TRBV30 to TRBJ2-1; D call uncertain. The V and J ends lost 3 bases and 8 bases respectively, with 14 bases between them. Germline V lookup: CDR1 GTSNPN, CDR2 SVGIG (reference sequence). This CDR3 is built from 13 residues. For the CDR3, the DNA is TGTGCCTGGAGCGGTACCCCGTGGGATGAGCAGTTCTTC. This encodes CAWSGTPWDEQFF.

CDR3 coding DNA: TGCAGTGCTCACAGGGTAGGTCTAAGCAATCAGCCCCAGCATTTT. Its translation is CSAHRVGLSNQPQHF. V is TRBV20-1 and J is TRBJ1-5; D perhaps matches TRBD1 (6 bases). The CDR3 runs to 15 residues. Germline V CDR1 and CDR2: DFQATT, SNEGSKA (reference sequence). With 5 bases removed from V and 1 base from J, the gap between germline ends came to 15 bases.

This clone was observed a handful of times. The rearrangement joins TRBV19 to TRBJ1-5, with TRBD1 matching over 10 bases. J gave up 4 bases and V 4 bases, and 7 bases lay outside the gene matches. Germline V gives CDR1 LNHDA, CDR2 SQIVND (reference sequence). The CDR3 length is 16 residues. The CDR3 DNA reads as TGTGCCAGTAGTAGGCCGACAGGGGGCGAGAATCAGCCCCAGCATTTT. Translated: CASSRPTGGENQPQHF.

This clone was seen more than once but under ten times. The genes are TRBV6-1 and TRBJ1-1, with D maybe TRBD1 (5 bases). Trimming left V 7 bases short and J 3 bases short, with 15 bases between. Germline CDR1 and CDR2: MNHNS and SASEGT. CDR3 length: 14 residues. CDR3 residues: CASNPRGGDTEAFF. The CDR3 coding sequence is TGTGCCAGCAATCCGAGGGGCGGGGACACTGAAGCTTTCTTT.

This rearrangement joins TRBV20-1 to TRBJ2-7; 9 bases align to TRBD2. The V gene end was trimmed by 5 bases and the J gene end by 4 bases; junction bases not matched to a gene: 12. Looked up from germline, CDR1 is DFQATT and CDR2 is SNEGSKA (reference sequence). The CDR3 spans 15 residues. The CDR3 sequence: CSAHHSGSLSYEQYF. The CDR3 nucleotides are TGCAGTGCTCATCATAGCGGGAGTCTTTCTTACGAGCAGTACTTC.

The chain employs TRBV5-1 and TRBJ2-7; 9 bases are a match to TRBD1. Trimming cost V 1 base and J 7 bases; bases outside gene matches: 6. The CDR3 has 14 amino acids. Germline CDR1 is SGHRS and CDR2 is YFSETQ. The CDR3 DNA sequence: TGCGCCAGCAGCTTGACAGGGGGCGTTTGGGAGCAGTACTTC. This sequence encodes CASSLTGGVWEQYF.

This clone appeared many times. The chain combines TRBV18 with TRBJ1-6; D gene unclear. Germline CDR1 is KGHSH and CDR2 is LQKENI. This CDR3 is built from 15 residues. V shed 4 bases and J shed 7 bases, with 14 bases lying between them. This CDR3 reads CASSLSGVINSPLHF. In nucleotides, the CDR3 is TGTGCCAGCTCACTTTCTGGGGTAATAAATTCACCCCTCCACTTT.

This clone is medium-sized within its sample. The chain links TRBV7-8 to TRBJ2-7; TRBD1 is a possible D gene (5 bases). The germline V and J ends were trimmed by 1 base and 2 bases, with 15 bases remaining between them. The CDR3 spans 16 residues. Germline CDR1 and CDR2: SGHVS and FQNEAQ. This CDR3 reads CASSLEGSQGTYEQYF. The DNA of the CDR3 is TGTGCCAGCAGCTTAGAGGGTAGTCAGGGTACCTACGAGCAGTACTTC.

As regards this clone: The junction departs from germline at one end; a sequencing error may be responsible. The V gene is TRBV3-1, the J gene TRBJ1-6; tentatively, D is TRBD1 (5 bases). The CDR3 is 15 amino acids. Germline CDR1 reads LGHDT; CDR2 reads YNNKEL (reference sequence). CDR3 amino acids: CARSPEVGGNSRLHF. CDR3 DNA: TGTGCCAGGAGCCCCGAGGTTGGGGGGAATTCACGCCTCCACTTT.